This T cell receptor beta chain was sequenced during a study of PD-1 blockade in classical Hodgkin lymphoma. A remark on this clone: The antigen is undetermined.

Study results and limitations: It was reported that newly diagnosed patients had less baseline TCR diversity than healthy donors.

Sequenced by immunoSEQ multiplex PCR; TCRdb stores in-frame clones only, minus some. The sample has approximately 30,000 clones, about four fifths seen once. This CDR3 is 15 amino acids long. V trimming: 2 bases; J trimming: 5 bases; junction bases outside the gene matches: 1. In germline, CDR1 is ENHRY, CDR2 SYGVKD. Time point meaning: cycle 4 day 1 (C4D1), after 6 weeks of nivolumab. Every patient was affected by relapse after autologous stem cell transplantation, while exposure to brentuximab vedotin was not uniform. The V gene is TRBV10-3, the J gene TRBJ1-6; 9 nucleotides align to TRBD1. This specimen consisted of peripheral blood mononuclear cells (PBMCs), obtained before the fourth cycle of nivolumab. The sequence derives from a human donor with classical Hodgkin lymphoma. CDR3 DNA sequence: TGTGCCATCAGTGAGAGGACAGGGGATAATTCACCCCTCCACTTT. This codes for CAISERTGDNSPLHF.